This TCR beta chain is from a study of T cells in Graves' hyperthyroidism and ophthalmopathy. Study results and limitations: Among clonotypes expanded in thyroid above 0.001, most were also found in blood.

Many counts were recorded for this clonotype. Antigen: not known. RNA transcripts provided the source from which TCR beta CDR3 regions were amplified. The HTBI primer set served for first-round RT-PCR of the TCR CDR3. TCRdb called the multiplex PCR reads again in MiXCR, with one record for every CDR3 protein. Here the sample spans around 380,000 distinct CDR3 sequences, roughly 14% being singletons. This CDR3 is 16 amino acids long. Germline V lookup: CDR1 DFQATT, CDR2 SNEGSKA (reference sequence). With V trimmed by 6 bases and J by 1 base, 12 bases remained unmatched. The sequence came from a man aged 25 to 45 with Graves' hyperthyroidism that later progressed to Graves' ophthalmopathy. Source material: blood. The V gene is TRBV20-1, the J gene TRBJ1-3; 7 positions match TRBD1. Here the CDR3 reads CSATRSFRGSGNTIYF. The CDR3 DNA sequence: TGCAGTGCCACACGATCGTTCAGGGGGTCTGGAAACACCATATATTTT.